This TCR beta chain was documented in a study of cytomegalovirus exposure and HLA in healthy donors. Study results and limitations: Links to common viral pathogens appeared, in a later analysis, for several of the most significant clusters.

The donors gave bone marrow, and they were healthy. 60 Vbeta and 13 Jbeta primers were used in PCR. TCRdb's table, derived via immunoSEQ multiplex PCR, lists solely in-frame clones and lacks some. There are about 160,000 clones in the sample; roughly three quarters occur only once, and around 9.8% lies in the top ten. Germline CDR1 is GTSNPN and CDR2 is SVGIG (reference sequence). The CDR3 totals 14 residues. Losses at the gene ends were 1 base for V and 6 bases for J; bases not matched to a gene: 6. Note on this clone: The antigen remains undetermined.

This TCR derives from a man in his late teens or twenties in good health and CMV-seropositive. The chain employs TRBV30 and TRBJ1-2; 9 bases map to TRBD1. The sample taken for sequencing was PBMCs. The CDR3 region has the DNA TGTGCCTGGAGTGCCACAGGGGGCGTTGATGGCTACACCTTC. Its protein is CAWSATGGVDGYTF.